This T cell receptor (beta chain) comes out of a study of CD4+ T cells in melanoma. Profiled with immunoSEQ multiplex PCR; TCRdb holds only in-frame clones, not every one. The table lists some 10,000 clones, 68% of them singletons. The sequence was collected from a human donor with melanoma. The sequenced material came from cells from a culture (not recorded whether cultured in vitro).

This chain's CDR3 is CASSSRGGETQYF. The CDR3 DNA reads TGTGCCAGCAGCTCCAGGGGGGGAGAGACCCAGTACTTC. The rearrangement joins TRBV13 to TRBJ2-5; perhaps D is TRBD1 or TRBD2 (7 bases each). CDR1 is PRHDT and CDR2 is FYEKMQ in the germline V gene (reference sequence). The CDR3 totals 13 residues. Trimming removed 4 bases from V and 4 bases from J, with 10 bases in between.